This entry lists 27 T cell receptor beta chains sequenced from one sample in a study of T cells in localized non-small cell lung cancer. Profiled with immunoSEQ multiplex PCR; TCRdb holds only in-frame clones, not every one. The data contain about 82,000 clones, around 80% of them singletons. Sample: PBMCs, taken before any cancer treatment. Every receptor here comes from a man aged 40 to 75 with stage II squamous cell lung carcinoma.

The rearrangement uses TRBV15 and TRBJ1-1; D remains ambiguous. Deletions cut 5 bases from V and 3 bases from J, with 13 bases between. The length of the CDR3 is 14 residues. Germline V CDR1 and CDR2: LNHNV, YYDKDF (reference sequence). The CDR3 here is CATSGGRLDTEAFF. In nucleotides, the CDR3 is TGTGCCACCAGCGGTGGCAGGCTGGACACTGAAGCTTTCTTT.

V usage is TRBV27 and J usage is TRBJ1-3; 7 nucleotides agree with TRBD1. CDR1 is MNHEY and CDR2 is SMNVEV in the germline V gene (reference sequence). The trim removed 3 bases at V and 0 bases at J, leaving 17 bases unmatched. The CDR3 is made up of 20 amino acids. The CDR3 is CASSLGPDRDGGYSGNTIYF. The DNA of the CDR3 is TGTGCCAGCAGTTTGGGCCCCGACAGGGATGGTGGATACTCTGGAAACACCATATATTTT.

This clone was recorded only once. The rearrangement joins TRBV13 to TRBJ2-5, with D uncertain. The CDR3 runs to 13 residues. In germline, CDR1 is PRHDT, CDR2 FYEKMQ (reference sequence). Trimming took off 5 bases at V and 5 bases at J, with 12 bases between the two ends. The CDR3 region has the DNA TGTGCCAGCAGCCTGTGGGGATGGGAGACCCAGTACTTC. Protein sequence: CASSLWGWETQYF.

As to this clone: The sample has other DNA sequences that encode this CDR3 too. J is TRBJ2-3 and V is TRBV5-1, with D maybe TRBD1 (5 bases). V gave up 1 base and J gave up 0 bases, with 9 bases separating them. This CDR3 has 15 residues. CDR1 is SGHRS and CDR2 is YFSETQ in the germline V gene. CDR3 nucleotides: TGCGCCAGCAGCTTGATAGGGGTGAGCACAGATACGCAGTATTTT. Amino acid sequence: CASSLIGVSTDTQYF.

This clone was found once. CDR3 nucleotide sequence: TGTGCCAGCAGCTTAGGCCAGGGGACCACTACAGATACGCAGTATTTT. Protein sequence: CASSLGQGTTTDTQYF. V is TRBV11-2 and J is TRBJ2-3, with D maybe TRBD1 (6 bases). The germline CDR1 and CDR2 sequences are SGHAT and FQNNGV. The length of the CDR3 is 16 residues. V gave up 1 base and J gave up 3 bases, with 14 bases separating them.

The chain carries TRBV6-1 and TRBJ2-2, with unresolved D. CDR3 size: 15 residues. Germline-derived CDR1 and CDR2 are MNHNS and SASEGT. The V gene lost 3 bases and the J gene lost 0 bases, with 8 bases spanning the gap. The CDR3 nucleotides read TGTGCCAGCAGTGAGGGGTCCGCGAACACCGGGGAGCTGTTTTTT. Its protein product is CASSEGSANTGELFF.

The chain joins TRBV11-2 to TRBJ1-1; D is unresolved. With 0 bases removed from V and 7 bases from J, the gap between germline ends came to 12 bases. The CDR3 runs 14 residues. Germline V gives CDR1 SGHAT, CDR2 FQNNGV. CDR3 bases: TGTGCCAGCAGCTTAGAGGTGTACAGCTATGAAGCTTTCTTT. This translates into CASSLEVYSYEAFF.

Here the CDR3 reads CASSRTSGEMDTQYF. The CDR3 DNA sequence: TGTGCCAGCTCGCGGACTAGCGGGGAGATGGATACGCAGTATTTT. This sequence joins TRBV18 and TRBJ2-3; TRBD2 matches at 12 bases. This CDR3 comprises 15 residues. Germline V gene sequence: CDR1 KGHSH, CDR2 LQKENI. Unmatched junction bases numbered 7, after V lost 6 bases and J lost 6 bases.

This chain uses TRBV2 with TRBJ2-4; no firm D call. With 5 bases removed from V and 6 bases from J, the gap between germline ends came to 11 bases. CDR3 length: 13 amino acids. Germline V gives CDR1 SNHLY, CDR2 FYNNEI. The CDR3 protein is CASSLRTGNIQYF. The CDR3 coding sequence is TGTGCCAGCAGTCTTCGGACGGGAAACATTCAGTACTTC.

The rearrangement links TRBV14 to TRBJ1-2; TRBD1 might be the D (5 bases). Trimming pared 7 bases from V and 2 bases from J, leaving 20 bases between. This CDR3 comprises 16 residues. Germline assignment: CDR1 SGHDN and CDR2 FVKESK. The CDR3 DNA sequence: TGTGCCAGCACTACGGGGGAACCGACTCTAAACTATGGCTACACCTTC. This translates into CASTTGEPTLNYGYTF. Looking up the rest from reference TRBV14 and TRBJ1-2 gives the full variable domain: EAGVTQFPSHSVIEKGQTVTLRCDPISGHDNLYWYRRVMGKEIKFLLHFVKESKQDESGMPNNRFLAERTGGTYSTLKVQPAELEDSGVYFCASTTGEPTLNYGYTFGSGTRLTVV.

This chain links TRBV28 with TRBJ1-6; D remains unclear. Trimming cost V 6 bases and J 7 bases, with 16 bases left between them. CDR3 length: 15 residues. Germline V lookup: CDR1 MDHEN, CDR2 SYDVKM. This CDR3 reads CASREGGGGNSPLHF. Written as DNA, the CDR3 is TGTGCCAGCAGAGAGGGCGGTGGAGGGAATTCACCCCTCCACTTT.

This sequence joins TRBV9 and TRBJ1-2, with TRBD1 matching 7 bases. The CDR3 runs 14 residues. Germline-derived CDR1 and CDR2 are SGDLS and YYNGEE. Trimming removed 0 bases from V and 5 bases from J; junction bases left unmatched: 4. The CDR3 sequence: CASSVEGAGYGYTF. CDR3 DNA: TGTGCCAGCAGCGTAGAGGGGGCCGGGTATGGCTACACCTTC.

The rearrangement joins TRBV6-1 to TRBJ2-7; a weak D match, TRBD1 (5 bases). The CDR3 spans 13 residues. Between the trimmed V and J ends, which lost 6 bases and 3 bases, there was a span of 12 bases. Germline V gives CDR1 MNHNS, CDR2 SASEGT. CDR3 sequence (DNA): TGTGCCAGCAGAGGGGCCCCGGGCTACGAGCAGTACTTC. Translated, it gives CASRGAPGYEQYF.

In DNA form, the CDR3 reads TGTGCCAGCGGTCCTTTGGGGAGCAATCAGCCCCAGCATTTT. It translates to CASGPLGSNQPQHF. The V gene is TRBV6-6, the J gene TRBJ1-5; D gene ambiguous. V lost 8 bases and J 1 base, leaving 12 bases between the germline ends. CDR3 length: 14 amino acids. Germline CDR1 MNHNY, CDR2 SVGAGI (reference sequence).

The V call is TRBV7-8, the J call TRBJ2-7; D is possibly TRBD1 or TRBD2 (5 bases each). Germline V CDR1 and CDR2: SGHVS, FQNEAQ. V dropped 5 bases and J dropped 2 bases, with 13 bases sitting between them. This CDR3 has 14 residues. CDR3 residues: CASSMGRSTYEQYF. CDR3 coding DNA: TGTGCCAGCAGCATGGGACGGAGTACCTACGAGCAGTACTTC. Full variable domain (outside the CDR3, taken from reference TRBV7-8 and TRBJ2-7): GAGVSQSPRYKVAKRGQDVALRCDPISGHVSLFWYQQALGQGPEFLTYFQNEAQLDKSGLPSDRFFAERPEGSVSTLKIQRTQQEDSAVYLCASSMGRSTYEQYFGPGTRLTVT.

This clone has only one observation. The CDR3 DNA is TGCGCCAGCAGTGATCCAGGGCAAAGGCCCCAGCATTTT. Translating it yields CASSDPGQRPQHF. This chain uses TRBV10-2 with TRBJ1-5; the D gene is possibly TRBD1 (5 bases). Trimming cost V 3 bases and J 9 bases, with 12 bases left between them. CDR1 is WSHSY and CDR2 is SAAADI in the germline V gene. The CDR3 totals 13 residues.

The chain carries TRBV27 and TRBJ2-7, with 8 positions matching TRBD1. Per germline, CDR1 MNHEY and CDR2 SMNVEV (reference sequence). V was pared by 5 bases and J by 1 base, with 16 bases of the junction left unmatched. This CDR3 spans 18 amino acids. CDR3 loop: CASSIRSGTGDSSYEQYF. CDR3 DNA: TGTGCCAGCAGTATCCGATCCGGGACAGGCGACTCGTCCTACGAGCAGTACTTC.

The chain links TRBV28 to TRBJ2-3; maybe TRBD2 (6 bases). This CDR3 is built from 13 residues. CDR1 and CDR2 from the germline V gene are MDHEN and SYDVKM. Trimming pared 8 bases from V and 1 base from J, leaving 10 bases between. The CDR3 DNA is TGTGCCAGCTACGGGGAGGGCACAGATACGCAGTATTTT. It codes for CASYGEGTDTQYF.

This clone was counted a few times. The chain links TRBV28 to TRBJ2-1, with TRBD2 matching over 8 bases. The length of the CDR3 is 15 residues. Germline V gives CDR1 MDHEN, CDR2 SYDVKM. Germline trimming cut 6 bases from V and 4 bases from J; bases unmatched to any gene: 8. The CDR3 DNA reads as TGTGCCAGCAGAAGATTAGCGGGAAGGTACAATGAGCAGTTCTTC. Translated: CASRRLAGRYNEQFF.

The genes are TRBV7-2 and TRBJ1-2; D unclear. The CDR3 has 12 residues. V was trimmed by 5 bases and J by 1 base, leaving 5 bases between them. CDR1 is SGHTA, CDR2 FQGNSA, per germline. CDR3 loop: CASSHINYGYTF. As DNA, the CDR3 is TGTGCCAGCAGCCATATTAACTATGGCTACACCTTC.

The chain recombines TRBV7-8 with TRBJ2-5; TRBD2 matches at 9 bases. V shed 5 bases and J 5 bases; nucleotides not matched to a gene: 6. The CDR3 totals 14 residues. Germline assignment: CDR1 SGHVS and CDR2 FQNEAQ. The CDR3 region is CASSLSGSIETQYF. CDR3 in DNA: TGTGCCAGCAGCCTTAGCGGGAGTATCGAGACCCAGTACTTC.

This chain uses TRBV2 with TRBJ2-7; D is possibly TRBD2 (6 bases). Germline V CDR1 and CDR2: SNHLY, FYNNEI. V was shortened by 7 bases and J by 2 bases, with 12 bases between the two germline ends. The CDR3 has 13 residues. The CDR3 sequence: CASTGGQTYEQYF. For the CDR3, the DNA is TGTGCCAGCACAGGAGGGCAGACCTACGAGCAGTACTTC.

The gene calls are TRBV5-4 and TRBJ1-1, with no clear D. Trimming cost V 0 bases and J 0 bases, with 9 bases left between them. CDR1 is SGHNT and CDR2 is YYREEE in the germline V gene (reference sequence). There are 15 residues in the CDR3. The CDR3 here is CASSLVESMNTEAFF. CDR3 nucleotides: TGTGCCAGCAGCTTGGTGGAGAGCATGAACACTGAAGCTTTCTTT.

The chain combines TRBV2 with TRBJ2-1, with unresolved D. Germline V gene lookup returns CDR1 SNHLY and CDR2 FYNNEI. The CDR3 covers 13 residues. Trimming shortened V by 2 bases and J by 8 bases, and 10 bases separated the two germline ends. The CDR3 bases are TGTGCCAGCAGTGAACAACAGAACCATGAGCAGTTCTTC. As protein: CASSEQQNHEQFF. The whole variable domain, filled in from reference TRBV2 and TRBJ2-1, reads EPEVTQTPSHQVTQMGQEVILRCVPISNHLYFYWYRQILGQKVEFLVSFYNNEISEKSEIFDDQFSVERPDGSNFTLKIRSTKLEDSAMYFCASSEQQNHEQFFGPGTRLTVL.

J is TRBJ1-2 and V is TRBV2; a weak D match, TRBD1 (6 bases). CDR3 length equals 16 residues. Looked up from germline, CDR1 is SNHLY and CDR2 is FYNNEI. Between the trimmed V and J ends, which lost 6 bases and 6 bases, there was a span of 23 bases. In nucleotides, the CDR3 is TGTGCCAGCAGGGATCCGGGACACCTAAGGAACAATGGCTACACCTTC. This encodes CASRDPGHLRNNGYTF.

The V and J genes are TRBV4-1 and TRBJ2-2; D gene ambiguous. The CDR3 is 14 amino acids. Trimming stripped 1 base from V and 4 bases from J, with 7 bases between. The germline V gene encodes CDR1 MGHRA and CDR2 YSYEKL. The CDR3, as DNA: TGCGCCAGCAGCCAAGCCCTCGCCACCGGGGAGCTGTTTTTT. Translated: CASSQALATGELFF.

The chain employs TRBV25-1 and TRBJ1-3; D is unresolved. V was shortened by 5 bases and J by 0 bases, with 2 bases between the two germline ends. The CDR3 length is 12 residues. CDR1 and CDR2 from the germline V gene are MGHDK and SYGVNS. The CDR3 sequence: CASSPSGNTIYF. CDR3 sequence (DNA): TGTGCCAGCAGTCCCTCTGGAAACACCATATATTTT.